These 22 T cell receptor beta chains were sequenced from one sample in a study of shared clonotypes between healthy human individuals. Only CD45RO-negative cells positively selected for CCR7 counted as naive CD8 cells, so terminally differentiated effector memory CD45RA+ cells were excluded. Produced via immunoSEQ multiplex PCR; TCRdb's table is partial and in-frame only. The profile shows more than 2 million clones, around 93% of them singletons. The sample consisted of naive CD8+ T cells from PBMCs. The receptors were sampled from a man aged 18 to 30 in good health. Some clones in this sample may be carry-over from other donors' samples.

The genes are TRBV28 and TRBJ2-7; perhaps TRBD2 as D (6 bases). The CDR3 runs 15 residues. Trimming left V 2 bases short and J 3 bases short, with 14 bases between. In germline, CDR1 is MDHEN, CDR2 SYDVKM. CDR3 coding DNA: TGTGCCAGCAGTTTAATCCGGGACTGGAACTACGAGCAGTACTTC. It codes for CASSLIRDWNYEQYF.

V gene TRBV5-4 combines with J gene TRBJ2-1; 11 bases are a match to TRBD2. The CDR3 runs to 14 residues. Germline-derived CDR1 and CDR2 are SGHNT and YYREEE (reference sequence). V gave up 0 bases and J gave up 9 bases; unmatched junction bases: 2. The CDR3 DNA reads TGTGCCAGCAGCTTGGCGCTAGCGGGAGGTGAGCAGTTCTTC. It translates to CASSLALAGGEQFF.

This sequence joins TRBV4-1 and TRBJ2-7; D unresolved. The CDR3 covers 12 residues. Germline-derived CDR1 and CDR2 are MGHRA and YSYEKL. V lost 2 bases, J lost 1 base, and 3 bases lay in between. The chain's CDR3 is CASSQTSYEQYF. CDR3 DNA: TGCGCCAGCAGCCAAACGTCCTACGAGCAGTACTTC.

The count of this clone is one. The CDR3 sequence: CATSRDGTSGNTIYF. In nucleotides, the CDR3 is TGTGCCACCAGCAGAGATGGGACCTCTGGAAACACCATATATTTT. V is TRBV15 and J is TRBJ1-3, with D perhaps TRBD1 (5 bases). Trimming left V 0 bases short and J 0 bases short, with 6 bases between. The CDR3 is 15 amino acids. The germline V gene encodes CDR1 LNHNV and CDR2 YYDKDF (reference sequence).

V gene TRBV9 combines with J gene TRBJ2-1; no definite D call. CDR3 length: 13 residues. V was clipped by 5 bases and J by 6 bases, with 12 bases between them. Germline V gene sequence: CDR1 SGDLS, CDR2 YYNGEE. In nucleotides, the CDR3 is TGTGCCAGCAGACCCCGGGTTGGCAATGAGCAGTTCTTC. It codes for CASRPRVGNEQFF.

J is TRBJ2-1 and V is TRBV2; perhaps D is TRBD1 or TRBD2 (5 bases each). Germline V CDR1 and CDR2: SNHLY, FYNNEI. The CDR3 has 15 amino acids. Trimming took 0 bases from V and 7 from J, leaving 13 bases between them. As DNA, the CDR3 is TGTGCCAGCAGTGAAGCGGGGACCTGGGCGAATGAGCAGTTCTTC. Translating it yields CASSEAGTWANEQFF.

The chain has TRBV9 and TRBJ2-5; D is ambiguous. This CDR3 has 15 residues. V lost 4 bases and J lost 1, with 14 bases in between. Germline V CDR1 and CDR2: SGDLS, YYNGEE. The DNA of the CDR3 is TGTGCCAGCAGCTACTCAGGACGGGCCCAAGAGACCCAGTACTTC. Translation: CASSYSGRAQETQYF. Combining the CDR3 with reference TRBV9 and TRBJ2-5 gives the whole variable domain DSGVTQTPKHLITATGQRVTLRCSPRSGDLSVYWYQQSLDQGLQFLIQYYNGEERAKGNILERFSAQQFPDLHSELNLSSLELGDSALYFCASSYSGRAQETQYFGPGTRLLVL.

This rearrangement joins TRBV6-4 to TRBJ1-2, with D tentatively TRBD1 (6 bases). This CDR3 region has 15 residues. CDR1 is MRHNA, CDR2 SNTAGT, per germline. V was trimmed by 6 bases and J by 4 bases, leaving 18 bases between them. CDR3 region: CASRLRGGDGYGYTF. CDR3 DNA sequence: TGTGCCAGCAGGTTGAGGGGGGGGGACGGCTATGGCTACACCTTC.

The chain carries TRBV6-6 and TRBJ2-7, with a possible D match to TRBD2 (6 bases). The CDR3 sequence is 15 residues long. Germline V gene sequence: CDR1 MNHNY, CDR2 SVGAGI (reference sequence). The V and J ends lost 1 base and 0 bases respectively, with 10 bases between them. CDR3 in DNA: TGTGCCAGCAGTTACTATCCCGGGGGCTCCTACGAGCAGTACTTC. Amino acid sequence: CASSYYPGGSYEQYF.

CDR3 in amino acids: CASSFVGAEAFF. In DNA, the CDR3 is TGTGCCAGCAGCTTTGTGGGGGCTGAAGCTTTCTTT. V and J are TRBV7-9 and TRBJ1-1; possible D gene TRBD1, 5 bases. The CDR3 covers 12 residues. The V end lost 3 bases, the J end lost 6 bases, and 8 bases lay between the germline ends. The germline CDR1 and CDR2 sequences are SEHNR and FQNEAQ (reference sequence). Complete variable domain (other parts from reference TRBV7-9 and TRBJ1-1): DTGVSQNPRHKITKRGQNVTFRCDPISEHNRLYWYRQTLGQGPEFLTYFQNEAQLEKSRLLSDRFSAERPKGSFSTLEIQRTEQGDSAMYLCASSFVGAEAFFGQGTRLTVV.

The CDR3, as DNA: TGTGCCAGCAGTGCCTACTCGGGCACAGATACGCAGTATTTT. Protein sequence: CASSAYSGTDTQYF. The chain is built from TRBV27 and TRBJ2-3; the D is unclear. V was pared by 5 bases and J by 1 base, with 10 bases between. The V gene's germline CDR1 is MNHEY and CDR2 SMNVEV (reference sequence). The CDR3 is made up of 14 amino acids.

DNA for the CDR3: TGTGCCAGCAGCTACCCCTACCGGGAGGGGGTAGGCAATGAGCAGTTCTTC. This codes for CASSYPYREGVGNEQFF. This rearrangement joins TRBV7-9 to TRBJ2-1; 8 nucleotides align to TRBD2. This CDR3 is 17 amino acids long. The J segment lost 6 bases and the V segment lost 4 bases, leaving 14 bases of the junction unmatched. The germline CDR1 and CDR2 sequences are SEHNR and FQNEAQ (reference sequence).

The chain has TRBV18 and TRBJ2-7; the match to TRBD1 covers 8 bases. V gave up 1 base and J gave up 5 bases; unmatched junction bases: 7. Per germline, CDR1 KGHSH and CDR2 LQKENI. The CDR3 has 15 amino acids. The CDR3 sequence is CASSPLGQGRHEQYF. DNA of the CDR3: TGTGCCAGCTCACCACTCGGACAGGGAAGGCACGAGCAGTACTTC.

V usage is TRBV29-1 and J usage is TRBJ1-5; the D gene is possibly TRBD1 (6 bases). CDR1 and CDR2 (germline): SQVTM, ANQGSEA. Trimming removed 1 base from V and 5 bases from J, with 15 bases in between. CDR3 length equals 15 residues. The CDR3 is CSVEARGPGYQPQHF. The CDR3, as DNA: TGCAGCGTTGAAGCCAGGGGTCCGGGATATCAGCCCCAGCATTTT.

The chain joins TRBV28 to TRBJ2-2, with D possibly matching TRBD1 (5 bases). Looked up from germline, CDR1 is MDHEN and CDR2 is SYDVKM. The V end was cut by 3 bases, the J end by 0 bases, with 14 bases between. This CDR3 region has 17 residues. CDR3 loop: CASSFPGQRTNTGELFF. The CDR3 bases are TGTGCCAGCAGTTTCCCAGGACAAAGAACGAACACCGGGGAGCTGTTTTTT.

The chain carries TRBV2 and TRBJ1-5; D is unresolved. Germline values: CDR1 SNHLY, CDR2 FYNNEI. The CDR3 totals 15 residues. Trimming stripped 2 bases from V and 0 bases from J, with 8 bases between. The CDR3 coding sequence is TGTGCCAGCAGTGAAAAGGGAGATAGCAATCAGCCCCAGCATTTT. Amino acid sequence: CASSEKGDSNQPQHF.

This chain uses TRBV7-9 with TRBJ2-1, with TRBD1 as a possible D gene (7 bases). The CDR3 contains 14 residues. The V gene lost 5 bases and the J gene lost 5 bases, with 13 bases spanning the gap. Germline V gene data show CDR1 as SEHNR and CDR2 as FQNEAQ (reference sequence). This chain's CDR3 is CASSQGGLDNEQFF. CDR3 DNA sequence: TGTGCCAGCAGCCAGGGGGGTCTCGACAATGAGCAGTTCTTC.

The V gene is TRBV7-9, the J gene TRBJ2-1; no firm D call. Germline V gene data show CDR1 as SEHNR and CDR2 as FQNEAQ (reference sequence). Between the trimmed V and J ends, which lost 0 bases and 8 bases, there was a span of 8 bases. The CDR3 spans 13 residues. CDR3 DNA sequence: TGTGCCAGCAGCTTAGCCCTGGCGCATGAGCAGTTCTTC. It encodes CASSLALAHEQFF.

This chain uses TRBV27 with TRBJ1-4; 7 bases align to TRBD1. V lost 2 bases to trimming and J lost 8 bases; unmatched junction nucleotides: 8. Germline V gene sequence: CDR1 MNHEY, CDR2 SMNVEV (reference sequence). The CDR3 has 15 amino acids. The DNA of the CDR3 is TGTGCCAGCAGTTTAAACAGGGGATTTGGCGAAAAACTGTTTTTT. It yields the protein CASSLNRGFGEKLFF.

In nucleotides, the CDR3 is TGTGCCAGCAGGGGACAGGGCATTCCAGATACGCAGTATTTT. Amino acids: CASRGQGIPDTQYF. The V call is TRBV13, the J call TRBJ2-3; 9 nucleotides agree with TRBD1. The CDR3 runs 14 residues. Looked up from germline, CDR1 is PRHDT and CDR2 is FYEKMQ (reference sequence). V gave up 6 bases and J gave up 4 bases; unmatched junction bases: 5. The full variable domain, its missing parts supplied by reference TRBV13 and TRBJ2-3, is AAGVIQSPRHLIKEKRETATLKCYPIPRHDTVYWYQQGPGQDPQFLISFYEKMQSDKGSIPDRFSAQQFSDYHSELNMSSLELGDSALYFCASRGQGIPDTQYFGPGTRLTVL.

Concerning this clone: Other DNA sequences within the sample encode an identical CDR3. The genes are TRBV27 and TRBJ2-7; D remains unclear. The V and J ends lost 6 bases and 1 base respectively, with 4 bases between them. Germline V CDR1 and CDR2: MNHEY, SMNVEV (reference sequence). There are 11 residues in the CDR3. CDR3 residues: CASRGSYEQYF. As DNA, the CDR3 is TGTGCCAGCAGGGGTTCCTACGAGCAGTACTTC.

The gene calls are TRBV5-6 and TRBJ1-1; 12 bases fit TRBD1. This CDR3 spans 15 amino acids. Trimming cost V 6 bases and J 6 bases; bases outside gene matches: 9. Germline loops: CDR1 SGHDT, CDR2 YYEEEE. CDR3 sequence reads: CASTSGTGGLAEAFF. CDR3 nucleotide sequence: TGTGCCAGCACCTCTGGGACAGGGGGCTTGGCTGAAGCTTTCTTT. Variable domain in full (rest from reference TRBV5-6 and TRBJ1-1): DAGVTQSPTHLIKTRGQQVTLRCSPKSGHDTVSWYQQALGQGPQFIFQYYEEEERQRGNFPDRFSGHQFPNYSSELNVNALLLGDSALYLCASTSGTGGLAEAFFGQGTRLTVV.